This T cell receptor beta chain was identified during a study of T cell repertoires in aging, cancer and after chemotherapy. Study-wide context: Chronic lymphocytic leukemia patients on fludarabine- or bendamustine-based regimens gave paired samples before and after chemotherapy. Study-wide findings and caveats: Untreated cancer patients had significantly lower blood TCR diversity than age-matched healthy donors.

Peripheral blood genomic DNA, not sorted cells or RNA, was the template. A mixed TRB-A/B primer pool amplified rearranged TRB by multiplex touch-down PCR. Each CDR3 protein is one row after TCRdb ran MiXCR on the multiplex PCR reads. The table shows 2,000 or so distinct CDR3 sequences, with under 35% occurring only once. This clonotype was seen a single time. Its cognate antigen is unknown. Given a much more abundant clone one base away, this may be a read error. This CDR3 spans 12 amino acids. CDR1 is MNHEY and CDR2 is SVGAGI in the germline V gene. V was trimmed by 5 bases and J by 8 bases, leaving 13 bases between them.

This chain connects TRBV6-5 to TRBJ2-7; tentative D call: TRBD2 (5 bases). The clonotype originates from a human donor with a blood cancer. Sequencing was done on a sample of blood. Written as DNA, the CDR3 is TGTGCCAGCAGTCTGAGGGTTTACAAGCAGTACTTC. It codes for CASSLRVYKQYF.